Given below is one T cell receptor (beta chain) in context. Antigen unknown. This CDR3 is also generated by other DNA sequences in the sample. The entry originates in a study of shared clonotypes between healthy human individuals. The CDR3 is 15 residues long. Germline V gene lookup returns CDR1 MNHNS and CDR2 SASEGT. The V and J ends lost 1 base and 7 bases, in that order; junction bases with no gene match: 3. Notes on the study in general: Researchers sampled only blood; tissue repertoires likely differ.

Deep was the level used in running the assay. The sequenced material, unsorted PBMC DNA, was run on ten immunoSEQ deep assay plates. Assay: immunoSEQ multiplex PCR; the TCRdb copy retains only in-frame clones and omits some. This sample has 450,000 to 500,000 clones, with 70% to 85% found just once. Sequenced material: PBMCs. This clonotype was obtained from a middle-aged woman in good health. Some clones in this sample may be carry-over from other donors' samples. The chain employs TRBV6-1 and TRBJ2-1; 11 nucleotides line up with TRBD2. CDR3 in DNA: TGTGCCAGCAGTGAAGGTCTAGCGGGAGGTAATGAGCAGTTCTTC. Translating it yields CASSEGLAGGNEQFF.